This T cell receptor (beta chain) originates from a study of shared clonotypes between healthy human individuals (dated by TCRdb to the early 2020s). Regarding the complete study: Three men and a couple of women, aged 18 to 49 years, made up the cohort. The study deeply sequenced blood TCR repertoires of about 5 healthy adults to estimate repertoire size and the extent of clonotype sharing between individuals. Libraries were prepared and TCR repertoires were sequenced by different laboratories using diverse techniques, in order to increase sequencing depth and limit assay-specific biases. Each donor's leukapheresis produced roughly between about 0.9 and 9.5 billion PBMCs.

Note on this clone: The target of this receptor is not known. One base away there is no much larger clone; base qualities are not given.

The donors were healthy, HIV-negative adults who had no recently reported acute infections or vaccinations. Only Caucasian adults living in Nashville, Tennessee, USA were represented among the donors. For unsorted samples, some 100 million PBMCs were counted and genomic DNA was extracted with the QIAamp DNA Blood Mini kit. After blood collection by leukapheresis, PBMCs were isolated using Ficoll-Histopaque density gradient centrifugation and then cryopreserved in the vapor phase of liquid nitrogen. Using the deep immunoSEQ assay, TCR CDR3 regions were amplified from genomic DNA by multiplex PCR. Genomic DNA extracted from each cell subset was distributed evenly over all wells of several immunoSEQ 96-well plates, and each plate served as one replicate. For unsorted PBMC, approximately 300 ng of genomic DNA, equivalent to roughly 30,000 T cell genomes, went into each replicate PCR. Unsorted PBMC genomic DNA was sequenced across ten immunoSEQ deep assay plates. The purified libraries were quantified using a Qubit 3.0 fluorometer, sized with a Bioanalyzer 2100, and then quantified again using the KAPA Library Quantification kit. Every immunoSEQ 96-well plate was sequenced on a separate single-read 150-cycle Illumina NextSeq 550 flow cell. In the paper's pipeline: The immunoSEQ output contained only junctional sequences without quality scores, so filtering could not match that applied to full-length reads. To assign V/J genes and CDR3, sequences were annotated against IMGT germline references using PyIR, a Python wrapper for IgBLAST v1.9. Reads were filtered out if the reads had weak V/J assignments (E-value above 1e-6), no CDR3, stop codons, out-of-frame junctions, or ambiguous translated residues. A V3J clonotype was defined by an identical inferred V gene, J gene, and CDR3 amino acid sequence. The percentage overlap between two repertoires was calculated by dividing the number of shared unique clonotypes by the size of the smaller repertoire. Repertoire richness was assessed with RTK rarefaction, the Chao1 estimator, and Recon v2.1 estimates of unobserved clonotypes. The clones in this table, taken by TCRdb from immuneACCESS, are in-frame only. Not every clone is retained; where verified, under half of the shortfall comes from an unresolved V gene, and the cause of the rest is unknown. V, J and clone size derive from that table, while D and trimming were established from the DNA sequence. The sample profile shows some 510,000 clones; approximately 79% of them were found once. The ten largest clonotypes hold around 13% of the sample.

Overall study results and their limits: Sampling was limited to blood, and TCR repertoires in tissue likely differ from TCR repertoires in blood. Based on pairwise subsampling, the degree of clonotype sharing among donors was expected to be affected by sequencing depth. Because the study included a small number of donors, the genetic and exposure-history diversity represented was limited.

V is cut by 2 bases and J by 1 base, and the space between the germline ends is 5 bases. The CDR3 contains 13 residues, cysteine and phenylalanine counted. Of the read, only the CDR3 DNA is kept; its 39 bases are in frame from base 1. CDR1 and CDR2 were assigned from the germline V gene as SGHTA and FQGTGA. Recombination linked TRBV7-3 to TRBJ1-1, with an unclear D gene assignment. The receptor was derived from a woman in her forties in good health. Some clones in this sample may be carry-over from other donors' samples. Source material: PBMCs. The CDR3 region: CASSLHWNTEAFF. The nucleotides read TGTGCCAGCAGCTTACACTGGAACACTGAAGCTTTCTTT.